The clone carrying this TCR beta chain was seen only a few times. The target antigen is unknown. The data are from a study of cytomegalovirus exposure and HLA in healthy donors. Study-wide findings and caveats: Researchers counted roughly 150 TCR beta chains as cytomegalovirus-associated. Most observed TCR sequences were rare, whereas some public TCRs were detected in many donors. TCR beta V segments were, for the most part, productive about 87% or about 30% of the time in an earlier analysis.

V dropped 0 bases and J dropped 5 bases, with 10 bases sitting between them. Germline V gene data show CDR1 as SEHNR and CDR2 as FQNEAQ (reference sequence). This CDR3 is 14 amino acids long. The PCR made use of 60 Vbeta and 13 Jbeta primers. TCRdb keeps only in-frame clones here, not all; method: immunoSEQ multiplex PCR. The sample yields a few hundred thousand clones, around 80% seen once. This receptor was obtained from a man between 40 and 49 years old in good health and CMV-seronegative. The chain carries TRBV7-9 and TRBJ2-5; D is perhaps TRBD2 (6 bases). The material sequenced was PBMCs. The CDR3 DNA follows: TGTGCCAGCAGCTTAGCGGGGGGAATTGAGACCCAGTACTTC. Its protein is CASSLAGGIETQYF.